Below, 30 T cell receptor beta chains from the same sample are listed, as sequenced in a study of graft-versus-host responses after intestinal transplantation. Libraries were prepared by immunoSEQ multiplex PCR; TCRdb keeps only in-frame clonotypes and omits some of them. This sample has some 110,000 clones; roughly 87% occur once, and the top ten carry about 0.9%. No antigens are known for them. Sequencing was performed on unstimulated CD4+ T cells sorted from spleen or lymph node cells, taken before intestinal transplant. These receptors came from a human donor who received an intestinal transplant.

This chain connects TRBV27 to TRBJ2-7, with a weak D call TRBD2 (5 bases). This CDR3 comprises 13 residues. V was cut by 6 bases and J by 1 base, with 10 bases left in between. CDR1 and CDR2 (germline): MNHEY, SMNVEV (reference sequence). The CDR3 region has the DNA TGTGCCAGCAGCAGGACGGGATCCTACGAGCAGTACTTC. As protein: CASSRTGSYEQYF.

J is TRBJ2-3 and V is TRBV4-2, with TRBD2 matching over 8 bases. The CDR3 covers 16 residues. With V trimmed by 1 base and J by 3 bases, 6 bases remained unmatched. CDR1 and CDR2 (germline): LGHNA, YNFKEQ. The CDR3 DNA is TGTGCCAGCAGCCAAGCACCGGGACTAGTAACAGATACGCAGTATTTT. Amino acids: CASSQAPGLVTDTQYF.

This clone came up once. CDR3 in amino acids: CASSNRLSYNEQFF. The CDR3 DNA reads TGCGCCAGCAGCAACAGGCTCTCCTACAATGAGCAGTTCTTC. The V gene is TRBV5-1, the J gene TRBJ2-1; D perhaps matches TRBD1 (5 bases). Germline-derived CDR1 and CDR2 are SGHRS and YFSETQ. V lost 4 bases and J 0 bases, leaving 8 bases between the germline ends. The CDR3 is 14 residues long. The full variable domain, its missing parts supplied by reference TRBV5-1 and TRBJ2-1, is KAGVTQTPRYLIKTRGQQVTLSCSPISGHRSVSWYQQTPGQGLQFLFEYFSETQRNKGNFPGRFSGRQFSNSRSEMNVSTLELGDSALYLCASSNRLSYNEQFFGPGTRLTVL.

The chain combines TRBV4-1 with TRBJ2-1; 9 nucleotides agree with TRBD2. The trim removed 0 bases at V and 4 bases at J, leaving 10 bases unmatched. Germline CDR1 is MGHRA and CDR2 is YSYEKL. This CDR3 contains 18 residues. DNA for the CDR3: TGCGCCAGCAGCCAAGACGCCCCTCGACTAGCGGAATACAATGAGCAGTTCTTC. It is translated as CASSQDAPRLAEYNEQFF.

V and J are TRBV7-9 and TRBJ2-2; D is possibly TRBD1 (6 bases). The V gene's germline CDR1 is SEHNR and CDR2 FQNEAQ (reference sequence). CDR3 length equals 14 residues. Trimming removed 6 bases from V and 4 bases from J, with 12 bases in between. The CDR3 sequence is CASRPQGSTGELFF. The CDR3 DNA follows: TGTGCCAGCAGACCTCAGGGGTCCACCGGGGAGCTGTTTTTT.

CDR3 nucleotides: TGCAGCGTCCAAACAGGGAACTATGGCTACACCTTC. It translates to CSVQTGNYGYTF. The chain links TRBV29-1 to TRBJ1-2; tentative D call: TRBD1 (6 bases). Germline V gene lookup returns CDR1 SQVTM and CDR2 ANQGSEA. The CDR3 length is 12 residues. The germline V and J ends were trimmed by 6 bases and 2 bases, with 10 bases remaining between them.

The chain combines TRBV6-5 with TRBJ1-6; D remains ambiguous. The CDR3 extends over 14 amino acids. Trimming stripped 7 bases from V and 8 bases from J, with 15 bases between. Germline assignment: CDR1 MNHEY and CDR2 SVGAGI. CDR3 nucleotide sequence: TGTGCCAGCACTCAGGAGGTGGGCTATTCACCCCTCCACTTT. Its protein product is CASTQEVGYSPLHF.

The table lists this clone with a count of one. This chain uses TRBV2 with TRBJ1-2; 9 nucleotides align to TRBD1. The CDR3 is made up of 15 amino acids. The junction had 12 bases not matched to a gene; V was cut back by 8 bases and J by 5 bases. Per germline, CDR1 SNHLY and CDR2 FYNNEI. This CDR3 reads CASAKEGTGRYGYTF. The DNA for the CDR3 is TGTGCCAGCGCCAAAGAGGGGACAGGGAGGTATGGCTACACCTTC.

V is TRBV27 and J is TRBJ1-1; maybe TRBD1 (6 bases). The CDR3 extends over 13 amino acids. V shed 2 bases and J shed 6 bases, with 10 bases lying between them. CDR1 and CDR2 from the germline V gene are MNHEY and SMNVEV (reference sequence). CDR3: CASSLIGGPEAFF. For the CDR3, the DNA is TGTGCCAGCAGTTTAATAGGGGGGCCTGAAGCTTTCTTT.

V usage is TRBV27 and J usage is TRBJ2-5, with 7 bases identical to TRBD2. This CDR3 has 15 amino acids. The germline gives CDR1 MNHEY, CDR2 SMNVEV (reference sequence). The V gene end was trimmed by 5 bases and the J gene end by 4 bases; junction bases not matched to a gene: 10. CDR3 coding DNA: TGTGCCAGCAGTCCATCTCGGGGGGTAAGAGAGACCCAGTACTTC. Translation: CASSPSRGVRETQYF.

The V and J genes are TRBV9 and TRBJ2-3; no definite D call. V lost 0 bases and J lost 1, with 6 bases in between. The germline V gene has CDR1 SGDLS and CDR2 YYNGEE. CDR3 size: 14 residues. This chain's CDR3 is CASSVEWGTDTQYF. Written as DNA, the CDR3 is TGTGCCAGCAGCGTAGAATGGGGCACAGATACGCAGTATTTT.

The chain couples TRBV28 to TRBJ2-7, with a weak D call TRBD2 (6 bases). This CDR3 contains 13 residues. Germline V gene data show CDR1 as MDHEN and CDR2 as SYDVKM. V lost 7 bases and J 2 bases, leaving 12 bases between the germline ends. DNA for the CDR3: TGTGCCAGCAAACGGGACTTACCCTACGAGCAGTACTTC. Its translation is CASKRDLPYEQYF. The complete variable domain, with remaining parts taken from reference TRBV28 and TRBJ2-7, reads DVKVTQSSRYLVKRTGEKVFLECVQDMDHENMFWYRQDPGLGLRLIYFSYDVKMKEKGDIPEGYSVSREKKERFSLILESASTNQTSMYLCASKRDLPYEQYFGPGTRLTVT.

J is TRBJ1-1 and V is TRBV5-1; D ambiguous. V was cut by 0 bases and J by 3 bases, with 6 bases left in between. Per germline, CDR1 SGHRS and CDR2 YFSETQ. There are 13 residues in the CDR3. For the CDR3, the DNA is TGCGCCAGCAGCTTGGACGGTGACACTGAAGCTTTCTTT. It translates to CASSLDGDTEAFF.

The rearrangement uses TRBV2 and TRBJ2-5, with TRBD2 matching 9 bases. Germline assignment: CDR1 SNHLY and CDR2 FYNNEI. There are 14 residues in the CDR3. The V segment lost 9 bases and the J segment 2 bases; nucleotides outside the gene matches: 7. CDR3 nucleotides: TGTGCCAGTCTTAGCGGGAGCGGTCAAGAGACCCAGTACTTC. This codes for CASLSGSGQETQYF.

The genes are TRBV2 and TRBJ1-5, with TRBD1 as a possible D gene (6 bases). Germline CDR1 SNHLY, CDR2 FYNNEI. Between the trimmed V and J ends, which lost 3 bases and 4 bases, there was a span of 10 bases. CDR3 size: 14 residues. CDR3 residues: CASSEGAANQPQHF. In nucleotides, the CDR3 is TGTGCCAGCAGTGAGGGGGCTGCGAATCAGCCCCAGCATTTT.

The chain links TRBV10-3 to TRBJ1-2; maybe TRBD1 (5 bases). Between the trimmed V and J ends, which lost 9 bases and 6 bases, there was a span of 8 bases. The CDR3 loop spans 10 amino acids. Germline V gives CDR1 ENHRY, CDR2 SYGVKD. For the CDR3, the DNA is TGTGCCATTGGGGGTGATGGCTACACCTTC. It specifies CAIGGDGYTF.

The rearrangement links TRBV2 to TRBJ1-5; TRBD1 might be the D (5 bases). This CDR3 contains 14 residues. The germline gives CDR1 SNHLY, CDR2 FYNNEI. Trimming took 10 bases from V and 6 from J, leaving 19 bases between them. The CDR3 region has the DNA TGTGCCACCTCTGGGGCTGAAGCGAGTCAGCCCCAGCATTTT. Its protein product is CATSGAEASQPQHF.

This clone was observed once. This rearrangement joins TRBV7-9 to TRBJ2-1; no clear D. CDR1 SEHNR and CDR2 FQNEAQ come from the germline V gene (reference sequence). The germline V and J ends were trimmed by 10 bases and 1 base, with 17 bases remaining between them. The CDR3 loop spans 15 amino acids. The CDR3 region has the DNA TGTGCCACCGAGAAGGCGATATGGTCCTACAATGAGCAGTTCTTC. Translation gives CATEKAIWSYNEQFF.

The chain uses TRBV7-7 and TRBJ2-5, with TRBD2 matching over 12 bases. The CDR3 contains 15 residues. V dropped 3 bases and J dropped 5; count of bases not matched to a gene: 4. Germline values: CDR1 SSHAT, CDR2 FNYEAQ (reference sequence). The CDR3 DNA follows: TGTGCCAGCAGCTTGACTAGCGGGAGTGGTGAGACCCAGTACTTC. Translated, it gives CASSLTSGSGETQYF.

This chain joins TRBV5-1 and TRBJ2-2; D remains unclear. Germline CDR1 is SGHRS and CDR2 is YFSETQ. The CDR3 length is 13 residues. The germline V and J ends were trimmed by 3 bases and 7 bases, with 10 bases remaining between them. CDR3 sequence: CASSWGTDGELFF. The CDR3 DNA follows: TGCGCCAGCAGCTGGGGAACGGACGGGGAGCTGTTTTTT.

The chain uses TRBV7-3 and TRBJ2-1, with 7 positions matching TRBD2. CDR3 length: 16 amino acids. CDR1 is SGHTA, CDR2 FQGTGA, per germline. The J segment lost 7 bases and the V segment lost 5 bases, leaving 14 bases of the junction unmatched. The CDR3 protein is CASSLRLAGGRNEQFF. The CDR3 region has the DNA TGTGCCAGCAGCCTGCGACTAGCCGGAGGTCGAAATGAGCAGTTCTTC.

The chain links TRBV18 to TRBJ2-1; TRBD2 aligns across 12 bases. This CDR3 is 17 amino acids long. Unmatched junction bases numbered 10, after V lost 3 bases and J lost 7 bases. The germline CDR1 and CDR2 sequences are KGHSH and LQKENI. The CDR3 DNA is TGTGCCAGCTCACCCATTGTCACTAGCGGGAGGAATAATGAGCAGTTCTTC. Its translation is CASSPIVTSGRNNEQFF.

This clone was observed once. The chain has TRBV7-9 and TRBJ2-7; 12 nucleotides align to TRBD2. Germline V lookup: CDR1 SEHNR, CDR2 FQNEAQ (reference sequence). V lost 5 bases, J lost 6 bases, and 8 bases stayed unmatched. The CDR3 spans 15 residues. CDR3 DNA: TGTGCCAGCAGCCCCTCTAGCGGGAGGGCACCCGAGCAGTACTTC. Residues: CASSPSSGRAPEQYF. Full variable domain (rest looked up from reference TRBV7-9 and TRBJ2-7): DTGVSQNPRHKITKRGQNVTFRCDPISEHNRLYWYRQTLGQGPEFLTYFQNEAQLEKSRLLSDRFSAERPKGSFSTLEIQRTEQGDSAMYLCASSPSSGRAPEQYFGPGTRLTVT.

The rearrangement links TRBV11-3 to TRBJ2-5; either TRBD1 or TRBD2 may fit D (6 bases each). This CDR3 spans 15 amino acids. Deletions cut 1 base from V and 5 bases from J, with 14 bases between. Germline V gene data show CDR1 as SGHNT and CDR2 as YENEEA. The CDR3: CASSLGGALGETQYF. The CDR3 DNA follows: TGTGCCAGCAGCTTAGGGGGGGCCCTTGGGGAGACCCAGTACTTC.

This clone was detected once. This rearrangement joins TRBV27 to TRBJ1-2; 10 bases line up with TRBD1. CDR1 is MNHEY and CDR2 is SMNVEV in the germline V gene (reference sequence). The CDR3 extends over 15 amino acids. V lost 1 base to trimming and J lost 8 bases; unmatched junction nucleotides: 7. The CDR3 sequence is CASSLWETGGGGYTF. As DNA, the CDR3 is TGTGCCAGCAGTTTATGGGAGACAGGGGGCGGAGGCTACACCTTC.

This sequence joins TRBV9 and TRBJ1-2; no definite D call. Germline-derived CDR1 and CDR2 are SGDLS and YYNGEE. The CDR3 covers 15 residues. V was pared by 4 bases and J by 1 base, with 14 bases between. The CDR3 loop is CASSPSDLFNYGYTF. The CDR3 coding sequence is TGTGCCAGCAGCCCCTCCGACCTCTTTAACTATGGCTACACCTTC.

This clone was seen a few times. The rearrangement links TRBV28 to TRBJ1-6, with TRBD1 as a possible D gene (5 bases). The V gene lost 10 bases and the J gene lost 6 bases, with 16 bases spanning the gap. Germline lookup yields CDR1 MDHEN and CDR2 SYDVKM. The CDR3 is 14 residues long. CDR3 in amino acids: CATETATPNSPLHF. CDR3 in DNA: TGTGCCACCGAGACAGCCACACCTAATTCACCCCTCCACTTT.

The chain links TRBV30 to TRBJ2-7, with D possibly being TRBD2 (5 bases). The length of the CDR3 is 15 residues. Germline V gene sequence: CDR1 GTSNPN, CDR2 SVGIG (reference sequence). Trimming took 0 bases from V and 0 from J, leaving 12 bases between them. The CDR3 reads CAWSVVKRISYEQYF. CDR3 bases: TGTGCCTGGAGTGTAGTGAAGCGGATCTCCTACGAGCAGTACTTC.

This clone has just one count. The rearrangement uses TRBV28 and TRBJ2-3; perhaps TRBD2 as D (6 bases). Per germline, CDR1 MDHEN and CDR2 SYDVKM. V gave up 2 bases and J gave up 0 bases, with 6 bases separating them. This CDR3 spans 14 amino acids. As DNA, the CDR3 is TGTGCCAGCAGTTTAGCGGGAAGCACAGATACGCAGTATTTT. Amino acids: CASSLAGSTDTQYF.

The chain joins TRBV9 to TRBJ1-2; D unclear. Germline V CDR1 and CDR2: SGDLS, YYNGEE. The ends were cut back, 4 bases at V and 7 bases at J, with 11 bases in the middle. CDR3 length equals 12 residues. DNA for the CDR3: TGTGCCAGCAGCTCCCCGGCTTCTGGCTACACCTTC. The encoded protein is CASSSPASGYTF.